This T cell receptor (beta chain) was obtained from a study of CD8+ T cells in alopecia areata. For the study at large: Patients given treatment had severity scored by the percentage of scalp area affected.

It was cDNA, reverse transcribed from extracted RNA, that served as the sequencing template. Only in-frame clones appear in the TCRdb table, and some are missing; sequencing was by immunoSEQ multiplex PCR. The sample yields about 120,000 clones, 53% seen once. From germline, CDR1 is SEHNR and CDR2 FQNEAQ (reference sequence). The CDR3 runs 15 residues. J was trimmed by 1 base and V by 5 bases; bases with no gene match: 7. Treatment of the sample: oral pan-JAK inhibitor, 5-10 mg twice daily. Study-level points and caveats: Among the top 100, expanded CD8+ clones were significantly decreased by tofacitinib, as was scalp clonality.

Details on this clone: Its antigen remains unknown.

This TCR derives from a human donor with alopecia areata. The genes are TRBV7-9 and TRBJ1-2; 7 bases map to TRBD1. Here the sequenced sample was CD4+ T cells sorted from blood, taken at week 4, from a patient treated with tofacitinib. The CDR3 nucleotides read TGTGCCAGCAGCACCGTGACAGGGTATAACTATGGCTACACCTTC. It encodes CASSTVTGYNYGYTF.